These T cell receptor beta chains were read from a single sample in a study of tumor-infiltrating lymphocytes in primary liver carcinoma. In TCRdb, the multiplex PCR reads were re-called with MiXCR into one record per CDR3 protein. The data hold 310,000 or so distinct CDR3 sequences, with about 65% observed a single time. Source material: peripheral blood. The receptors were sampled from a man between 35 and 55 years old with primary liver carcinoma and hepatitis B virus infection. Each CDR3 is given with its conserved first and last residue. A D gene is named only where the DNA matches it firmly. Clone size is not always given. Where it is, it says once, few, many or a class for expanded clones.

V	J	D	size	CDR3	DNA
TRBV30	TRBJ1-2	TRBD1	-	CAWRGQGISSYDYTF	TGTGCCTGGAGAGGACAGGGCATTTCAAGCTATGACTACACCTTC
TRBV28	TRBJ2-3	TRBD2	few	CASSRILAGSLFTQYF	TGTGCCAGCAGCCGAATCCTAGCGGGATCCCTTTTTACGCAGTATTTT
TRBV11-2	TRBJ2-1	-	-	CANSPRGQAEQFF	TGTGCCAACAGCCCGCGGGGGCAGGCTGAGCAGTTCTTC
TRBV29-1	TRBJ2-1	TRBD2	-	CSVVGNSGNSGNEQFF	TGCAGCGTTGTGGGGAATAGCGGGAATTCAGGCAATGAGCAGTTCTTC
TRBV5-1	TRBJ2-3	-	-	CASSGAEQETRYF	TGCGCCAGCAGTGGCGCAGAACAAGAGACCCGGTACTTC
TRBV28	TRBJ2-7	-	-	CASSLVSRSYEQYF	TGTGCCAGCAGTTTGGTTAGCAGGTCCTACGAGCAGTACTTC
TRBV7-9	TRBJ2-1	TRBD1	many	CASSLTGAYNEQFF	TGTGCCAGCAGCTTGACAGGGGCCTACAATGAGCAGTTCTTC
TRBV29-1	TRBJ2-1	TRBD2	-	CRVDQTGTSGNEQFF	TGCAGGGTTGATCAAACGGGGACTAGCGGCAATGAGCAGTTCTTT
TRBV12-3/TRBV12-4	TRBJ1-2	-	many	CASSLATANYGYTF	TGTGCCAGCAGTTTAGCCACAGCTAACTATGGCTACACCTTC
TRBV11-2	TRBJ2-1	TRBD2	-	CASTLAGDHKQFF	TGTGCCAGCACCTTAGCGGGAGACCATAAGCAGTTCTTC
TRBV5-5	TRBJ1-5	-	many	CASSLGRDQPQHF	TGTGCCAGCAGCTTGGGCAGGGATCAGCCCCAGCATTTT
TRBV5-6	TRBJ2-5	-	-	CASSLSVRRETQYF	TGTGCCAGCAGCCTTAGCGTGAGGAGAGAGACCCAGTACTTC
TRBV29-1	TRBJ2-1	-	-	CSAREDYIEQIF	TGCAGCGCCCGGGAAGACTACATTGAGCAGATCTTC
TRBV6-4	TRBJ2-3	TRBD1	few	CASSEQGARTDTQYF	TGTGCCAGCAGCGAACAGGGGGCACGCACAGATACGCAGTATTTT
TRBV28	TRBJ2-1	-	-	CASYPNGGGIEQFF	TGTGCCAGCTACCCCAACGGAGGGGGCATTGAGCAGTTCTTC